The clone carrying this T cell receptor (beta chain) was detected many times. TCRdb ran MiXCR on the RT-PCR reads and lists one entry per CDR3 protein. The table records fewer than 800,000 distinct CDR3 sequences, 14% of them present only once. The CDR3 is 16 amino acids. J lost 3 bases, V lost 4 bases, and 11 bases had no gene match. Germline CDR1 and CDR2: GTSNPN and SVGIG (reference sequence). The sequencing input was memory CD4+ T cells from blood. This sequence originates from a female donor in good health, serving as a healthy control. The chain couples TRBV30 to TRBJ2-7, with 11 bases identical to TRBD1. The CDR3 sequence: CAWTAWTGGPIYEQYF. The CDR3, as DNA: TGTGCCTGGACCGCCTGGACAGGGGGCCCAATCTACGAGCAGTACTTC.